The clone carrying this TCR beta chain is a singleton in its sample. The data belong to a study of blood T cell repertoires in COVID-19. Overall study context: Donors in the United States, Italy and Spain gave samples during acute or convalescent COVID-19. Sample material is recorded as cDNA or gDNA derived from T cells, B-cell-depleted T cells, or PBMCs.

Original analysis: Researchers report that nucleated cell counts were estimated from reference gene primer amplification. Data came from immunoSEQ multiplex PCR; TCRdb stores just in-frame clones and leaves some out. V, J and clone size are those of that table, while D and trimming were read from the DNA. Of some 20,000 clones in the sample, 90% are singletons; the top ten hold less than 3.5%. This CDR3 has 16 residues. Germline CDR1 is SGHRS and CDR2 is YFSETQ. Germline trimming cut 6 bases from V and 0 bases from J; bases unmatched to any gene: 10. The sequencing sample was made of peripheral blood. The rearrangement links TRBV5-1 to TRBJ2-7; the match to TRBD2 covers 9 bases. The TCR originated in a man in his 70s with acute or convalescent COVID-19. Written as DNA, the CDR3 is TGCGCCAGCACCCGGGAGGTAGCGGGAGACTCCTACGAGCAGTACTTC. Protein sequence: CASTREVAGDSYEQYF.